This T cell receptor beta chain appears in the sequencing data of a study of cytomegalovirus exposure and HLA in healthy donors. Study-level information: About 85 million unique TCR sequences came from HLA-typed donors in an early release.

Comments on this clone: The antigen is unknown.

Findings and limits, study-wide: Most sequenced TCRs were rare (though some public TCRs occurred in many donors). A later analysis by the authors found several of the most significant clusters apparently linked to common viral pathogens.

The PCR contained 60 Vbeta and 13 Jbeta primers. The repertoire was sequenced with immunoSEQ multiplex PCR; TCRdb's copy has only in-frame clones and lacks some. The table includes about 38,000 clones, roughly 67% detected once. The CDR3 runs 15 residues. Germline V gene sequence: CDR1 SGHVS, CDR2 FNYEAQ. The V and J ends lost 1 base and 1 base respectively, with 10 bases between them. The clonotype was recovered from a man in his forties or fifties in good health and CMV-seropositive. The material sequenced was PBMCs. The rearrangement joins TRBV7-6 to TRBJ1-1; D gene ambiguous. CDR3 in DNA: TGTGCCAGCAGCTTAGAGGCAGGAAGGAACACTGAAGCTTTCTTT. It is translated as CASSLEAGRNTEAFF.